These 5 T cell receptor beta chains originate from one sample sequenced in a study of T cell responses to AZD1222 COVID-19 vaccine. The assay was immunoSEQ multiplex PCR, and TCRdb's table has in-frame clones only and misses some. Among more than 150,000 clones, around 90% were seen once, and the ten largest hold approximately 0.49%. The sample here was peripheral blood, taken on day 0 of AZD1222 vaccination. The receptor set was obtained from an adult in good health.

The CDR3: CAWIGRAANSPLHF. For the CDR3, the DNA is TGTGCCTGGATCGGACGGGCCGCAAATTCACCCCTCCACTTT. The J gene is TRBJ1-6, the V gene TRBV30; D ambiguous. The CDR3 extends over 14 amino acids. The germline CDR1 and CDR2 sequences are GTSNPN and SVGIG (reference sequence). Trimming shortened V by 4 bases and J by 7 bases, and 14 bases separated the two germline ends.

This chain joins TRBV5-6 and TRBJ1-5; D uncertain. Trimming cost V 1 base and J 3 bases, with 5 bases left between them. The CDR3 covers 13 residues. Per germline, CDR1 SGHDT and CDR2 YYEEEE. CDR3: CASSLRVNQPQHF. Written as DNA, the CDR3 is TGTGCCAGCAGCTTGAGGGTCAATCAGCCCCAGCATTTT.

The chain uses TRBV6-2 or TRBV6-3 and TRBJ2-1; D ambiguous. V lost 6 bases to trimming and J lost 10 bases, with 13 bases between them. Germline lookup yields CDR1 MNHEY and CDR2 SVGEGT. The CDR3 runs 12 residues. The CDR3 loop is CASSLIDLEQFF. DNA for the CDR3: TGTGCCAGCAGCCTTATAGATCTAGAGCAGTTCTTC.

The genes are TRBV27 and TRBJ2-1; D gene uncertain. V dropped 5 bases and J dropped 10 bases, with 15 bases sitting between them. CDR3 size: 13 residues. In germline, CDR1 is MNHEY, CDR2 SMNVEV (reference sequence). The CDR3 protein is CASSVGVIGEQFF. For the CDR3, the DNA is TGTGCCAGCAGTGTCGGCGTCATAGGGGAGCAGTTCTTC.

The V and J genes are TRBV11-1 and TRBJ1-2; 8 positions match TRBD1. The CDR3 runs 16 residues. The J segment lost 4 bases and the V segment lost 5 bases, leaving 12 bases of the junction unmatched. Germline CDR1 and CDR2: SGHAT and FQDESV (reference sequence). The CDR3 DNA sequence: TGTGCCAGCAGCATTGACAGGGGAACGGCACTCTATGGCTACACCTTC. This codes for CASSIDRGTALYGYTF.